These 26 T cell receptor beta chains came from one sample sequenced in a study of T cell responses to AZD1222 COVID-19 vaccine. TCRdb keeps only in-frame clones here, not all; method: immunoSEQ multiplex PCR. The sample lists about 85,000 clones, 86% occurring once. The starting material was peripheral blood, obtained on day 0 of AZD1222 vaccination. These receptors originate from an adult in good health.

As regards this clone: One junction end disagrees with the germline gene, perhaps due to a read error. CDR3 in amino acids: CASSKAHSQFNEKLFF. The CDR3 coding sequence is TGTGCCAGCAGTAAAGCGCACTCGCAGTTTAATGAAAAACTGTTTTTT. V usage is TRBV6-1 and J usage is TRBJ1-4; no reliable D call. The CDR3 is made up of 16 amino acids. The germline V gene has CDR1 MNHNS and CDR2 SASEGT.

This clone was observed a handful of times. CDR3 region: CASRQATNEKLFF. The CDR3 nucleotides read TGTGCCAGCAGACAGGCAACTAATGAAAAACTGTTTTTT. The J gene is TRBJ1-4, the V gene TRBV25-1, with D maybe TRBD1 (5 bases). The CDR3 extends over 13 amino acids. The germline V gene encodes CDR1 MGHDK and CDR2 SYGVNS. Trimming removed 6 bases from V and 0 bases from J, with 5 bases in between.

The V call is TRBV28, the J call TRBJ1-2, with TRBD1 as a possible D gene (5 bases). Trimming shortened V by 7 bases and J by 7 bases, and 13 bases separated the two germline ends. The CDR3 totals 12 residues. From germline, CDR1 is MDHEN and CDR2 SYDVKM. CDR3: CASTRTYFGYTF. In nucleotides, the CDR3 is TGTGCCAGCACCAGGACATATTTTGGCTACACCTTC.

The rearrangement joins TRBV18 to TRBJ1-5, with D uncertain. V was clipped by 3 bases and J by 1 base, with 13 bases between them. CDR1 and CDR2 (germline): KGHSH, LQKENI. CDR3 length: 16 residues. CDR3 coding DNA: TGTGCCAGCTCACCGGGGAGGCAGTCCAGCAATCAGCCCCAGCATTTT. This codes for CASSPGRQSSNQPQHF.

The V gene is TRBV10-3, the J gene TRBJ1-4; tentatively, D is TRBD1 (6 bases). V gave up 3 bases and J gave up 8 bases, with 16 bases separating them. Germline V lookup: CDR1 ENHRY, CDR2 SYGVKD. CDR3 length: 15 residues. The DNA for the CDR3 is TGTGCCATCAGTGATAAGGGGGGCGATGGCGAAAAACTGTTTTTT. This gives the protein CAISDKGGDGEKLFF.

The chain joins TRBV19 to TRBJ1-6, with TRBD1 matching 9 bases. In germline, CDR1 is LNHDA, CDR2 SQIVND (reference sequence). This CDR3 is 15 amino acids long. V lost 3 bases to trimming and J lost 10 bases; unmatched junction nucleotides: 7. CDR3 nucleotides: TGTGCCAGTAGTATGGCGGGACAGGGAGAATCACCCCTCCACTTT. Residues: CASSMAGQGESPLHF.

This rearrangement joins TRBV5-1 to TRBJ1-1; D uncertain. Germline values: CDR1 SGHRS, CDR2 YFSETQ. The CDR3 consists of 15 residues. V was shortened by 0 bases and J by 5 bases, with 14 bases between the two germline ends. The CDR3 DNA is TGCGCCAGCAGCTTGGACGTTCGGATAATAACTGAAGCTTTCTTT. Translation: CASSLDVRIITEAFF.

The chain joins TRBV9 to TRBJ2-5, with 8 positions matching TRBD1. The V segment lost 0 bases and the J segment 6 bases; nucleotides outside the gene matches: 4. The CDR3 extends over 14 amino acids. Germline V gene data show CDR1 as SGDLS and CDR2 as YYNGEE. The CDR3 reads CASSVGTGRKTQYF. The CDR3 nucleotides are TGTGCCAGCAGCGTAGGGACAGGGCGAAAGACCCAGTACTTC.

The chain carries TRBV9 and TRBJ2-7; no definite D call. Germline values: CDR1 SGDLS, CDR2 YYNGEE. Trimming shortened V by 4 bases and J by 3 bases, and 17 bases separated the two germline ends. The CDR3 is 15 residues long. This CDR3 is CASSPQPQMGYEQYF. CDR3 sequence (DNA): TGTGCCAGCAGCCCACAACCTCAAATGGGCTACGAGCAGTACTTC.

This chain links TRBV4-3 with TRBJ2-1; D unclear. Germline assignment: CDR1 LGHNA and CDR2 YSLEER. The CDR3 contains 14 residues. The germline V and J ends were trimmed by 5 bases and 7 bases, with 15 bases remaining between them. CDR3 protein: CASSTIPDPNEQFF. The CDR3 bases are TGCGCCAGCAGCACCATCCCGGACCCAAATGAGCAGTTCTTC.

The gene calls are TRBV28 and TRBJ2-7; 9 positions agree with TRBD2. The CDR3 runs to 15 residues. Trimming took 3 bases from V and 6 from J; bases not matched to a gene: 9. Germline CDR1 is MDHEN and CDR2 is SYDVKM. The chain's CDR3 is CASSLGGLAAGEQYF. CDR3 nucleotide sequence: TGTGCCAGCAGTTTGGGGGGACTAGCCGCGGGCGAGCAGTACTTC. The full variable domain, with the rest looked up from reference TRBV28 and TRBJ2-7, is DVKVTQSSRYLVKRTGEKVFLECVQDMDHENMFWYRQDPGLGLRLIYFSYDVKMKEKGDIPEGYSVSREKKERFSLILESASTNQTSMYLCASSLGGLAAGEQYFGPGTRLTVT.

This chain joins TRBV6-6 and TRBJ2-7; D gene ambiguous. V lost 8 bases, J lost 2 bases, and 16 bases lay in between. CDR1 MNHNY and CDR2 SVGAGI come from the germline V gene (reference sequence). This CDR3 spans 14 amino acids. The CDR3 reads CASPSPVPPYEQYF. CDR3 nucleotide sequence: TGTGCCAGCCCTTCCCCAGTCCCCCCCTACGAGCAGTACTTC.

Only a few counts were recorded for this clone. In DNA form, the CDR3 reads TGTGCCATCAGGCTAGCGGGAGGCCACTACGAGCAGTACTTC. Its translation is CAIRLAGGHYEQYF. This chain joins TRBV10-3 and TRBJ2-7, with 11 bases that match TRBD2. V gave up 6 bases and J gave up 3 bases; unmatched junction bases: 4. This CDR3 is 14 amino acids long. The germline gives CDR1 ENHRY, CDR2 SYGVKD.

The chain recombines TRBV19 with TRBJ1-5; a possible D gene is TRBD1 (5 bases). This CDR3 contains 14 residues. V lost 6 bases and J lost 3, with 12 bases in between. Germline assignment: CDR1 LNHDA and CDR2 SQIVND (reference sequence). CDR3: CASSPGHNNQPQHF. The CDR3 DNA is TGTGCCAGTAGCCCCGGACACAACAATCAGCCCCAGCATTTT.

V and J are TRBV6-5 and TRBJ1-4, with D possibly matching TRBD1 (5 bases). The V gene lost 3 bases and the J gene lost 4 bases, with 9 bases spanning the gap. The CDR3 totals 14 residues. CDR1 MNHEY and CDR2 SVGAGI come from the germline V gene. Here the CDR3 reads CASSYSGYNEKLFF. The DNA for the CDR3 is TGTGCCAGCAGTTATTCAGGGTATAATGAAAAACTGTTTTTT.

The rearrangement links TRBV7-2 to TRBJ2-3; 7 bases are shared with TRBD1. CDR1 and CDR2 (germline): SGHTA, FQGNSA. V trimming: 2 bases; J trimming: 9 bases; junction bases outside the gene matches: 8. The CDR3 totals 14 residues. The CDR3 DNA sequence: TGTGCCAGCAGCTTAACCCCGGAACAGGGGACGCAGTATTTT. It codes for CASSLTPEQGTQYF.

The chain employs TRBV2 and TRBJ1-5, with D possibly being TRBD1 (6 bases). This CDR3 is 15 amino acids long. Trimming removed 6 bases from V and 2 bases from J, with 14 bases in between. Germline V CDR1 and CDR2: SNHLY, FYNNEI. The CDR3 DNA reads as TGTGCCAGCAGCCCTCAGGACAGCCGCAATCAGCCCCAGCATTTT. It is translated as CASSPQDSRNQPQHF.

The chain is built from TRBV5-1 and TRBJ2-2; D uncertain. The V end lost 6 bases, the J end lost 0 bases, and 3 bases lay between the germline ends. The CDR3 runs 12 residues. Germline CDR1 reads SGHRS; CDR2 reads YFSETQ. The CDR3 DNA follows: TGCGCCAGCAAAGCGAACACCGGGGAGCTGTTTTTT. Its protein is CASKANTGELFF.

The chain employs TRBV4-1 and TRBJ1-2; D call uncertain. Looked up from germline, CDR1 is MGHRA and CDR2 is YSYEKL. The CDR3 sequence is 15 residues long. Trimming pared 0 bases from V and 2 bases from J, leaving 10 bases between. CDR3 coding DNA: TGCGCCAGCAGCCAAGAAAACTTGCCGAACTATGGCTACACCTTC. Translating it yields CASSQENLPNYGYTF.

The chain joins TRBV27 to TRBJ1-5; D uncertain. V lost 5 bases, J lost 1 base, and 21 bases lay in between. The germline CDR1 and CDR2 sequences are MNHEY and SMNVEV (reference sequence). CDR3 length: 18 residues. The DNA for the CDR3 is TGTGCCAGCAGTCCGAAACGTCTTGGGGATTCAAGCAATCAGCCCCAGCATTTT. Its translation: CASSPKRLGDSSNQPQHF.

V usage is TRBV3-1 (or the pseudogene TRBV3-2) and J usage is TRBJ1-2, with a weak D call TRBD1 (5 bases). The V end lost 0 bases, the J end lost 3 bases, and 11 bases lay between the germline ends. This CDR3 is built from 15 residues. Germline lookup yields CDR1 LGHDT and CDR2 YNNKEL (reference sequence). CDR3 residues: CASSQDRGLDYGYTF. The DNA of the CDR3 is TGTGCCAGCAGCCAAGATCGGGGCTTGGACTATGGCTACACCTTC.

This chain uses TRBV29-1 with TRBJ2-2; the D is unclear. Between the trimmed V and J ends, which lost 4 bases and 1 base, there was a span of 4 bases. This CDR3 region has 12 residues. Germline CDR1 is SQVTM and CDR2 is ANQGSEA. The CDR3 spells CSVVENTGELFF. In DNA, the CDR3 is TGCAGCGTTGTGGAGAACACCGGGGAGCTGTTTTTT.

The chain links TRBV4-1 to TRBJ1-4; 9 nucleotides align to TRBD1. From germline, CDR1 is MGHRA and CDR2 YSYEKL. The CDR3 has 17 residues. J gave up 8 bases and V 2 bases, and 12 bases lay outside the gene matches. CDR3 sequence reads: CASSQYLLGQGTEKLFF. As DNA, the CDR3 is TGCGCCAGCAGCCAATACTTGTTGGGACAGGGAACCGAAAAACTGTTTTTT.

The rearrangement joins TRBV5-1 to TRBJ2-7, with D perhaps TRBD1 or TRBD2 (5 bases each). The ends were cut back, 3 bases at V and 2 bases at J, with 18 bases in the middle. Germline-derived CDR1 and CDR2 are SGHRS and YFSETQ. The CDR3 has 16 residues. The CDR3 loop is CASSSYGAGSPYEQYF. The DNA of the CDR3 is TGCGCCAGCAGCTCGTACGGGGCAGGGTCTCCCTACGAGCAGTACTTC. The full variable domain, completed using reference TRBV5-1 and TRBJ2-7, is KAGVTQTPRYLIKTRGQQVTLSCSPISGHRSVSWYQQTPGQGLQFLFEYFSETQRNKGNFPGRFSGRQFSNSRSEMNVSTLELGDSALYLCASSSYGAGSPYEQYFGPGTRLTVT.

The chain joins TRBV11-2 to TRBJ2-2; tentative D call: TRBD1 (5 bases). V was cut by 1 base and J by 4 bases, with 10 bases left in between. Germline CDR1 and CDR2: SGHAT and FQNNGV. The CDR3 consists of 15 residues. The CDR3 loop reads CASSLVAGSTGELFF. DNA for the CDR3: TGTGCCAGCAGCTTAGTGGCAGGGTCCACCGGGGAGCTGTTTTTT.

This clone was picked up one time. The chain has TRBV3-1 (or the pseudogene TRBV3-2) and TRBJ1-1; no reliable D call. Trimming pared 0 bases from V and 6 bases from J, leaving 11 bases between. Germline V gives CDR1 LGHDT, CDR2 YNNKEL (reference sequence). The CDR3 totals 14 residues. CDR3: CASSQDPGYAEAFF. As DNA, the CDR3 is TGTGCCAGCAGCCAAGACCCCGGTTACGCTGAAGCTTTCTTT.